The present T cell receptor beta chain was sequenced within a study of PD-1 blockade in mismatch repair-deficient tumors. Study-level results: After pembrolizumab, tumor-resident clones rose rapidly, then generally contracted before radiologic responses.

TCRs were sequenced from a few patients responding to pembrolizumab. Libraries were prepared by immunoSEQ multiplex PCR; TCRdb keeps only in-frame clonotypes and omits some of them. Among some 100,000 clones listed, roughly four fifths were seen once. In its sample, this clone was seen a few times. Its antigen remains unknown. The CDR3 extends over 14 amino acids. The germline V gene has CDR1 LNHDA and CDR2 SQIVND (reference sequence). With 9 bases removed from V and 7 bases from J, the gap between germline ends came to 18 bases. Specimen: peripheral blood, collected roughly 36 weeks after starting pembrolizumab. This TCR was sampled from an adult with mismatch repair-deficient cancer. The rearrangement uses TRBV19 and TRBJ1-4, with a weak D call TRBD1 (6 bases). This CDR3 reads CASNPGQPGEKLFF. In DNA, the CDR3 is TGTGCCAGCAATCCCGGACAGCCTGGTGAAAAACTGTTTTTT.